This T cell receptor (beta chain) was recorded in a study of cytomegalovirus exposure and HLA in healthy donors. Study background: There were approximately 80 million unique TCRs (from HLA-typed donors) in an early data release. Findings and limits, study-wide: CMV antigen specificity of a few CMV-associated chains was confirmed in vitro. According to an earlier analysis, most TCR beta V segments yielded productive rearrangements about 90% or about 30% of the time. The Asian-associated ancestry cluster reportedly had fewer N-insertions than the approximately 650-donor mean in a later analysis.

For this clone: What it recognizes is unknown.

The CDR3 covers 14 residues. Germline lookup yields CDR1 SGHKS and CDR2 YYEKEE (reference sequence). With 4 bases removed from V and 7 bases from J, the gap between germline ends came to 15 bases. The PCR made use of 60 Vbeta and 13 Jbeta primers. The data were produced by immunoSEQ multiplex PCR, yet TCRdb's version contains in-frame clones alone and is incomplete. In the table there are approximately 200,000 clones, more than 65% of which are singletons. The TCR originated in a girl between 10 and 17 years old in good health and CMV-seropositive. Sample: PBMCs. V and J are TRBV5-5 and TRBJ1-5; D is undetermined. As DNA, the CDR3 is TGTGCCAGCAGCGTGACCGGAGGCGGGCAGCCCCAGCATTTT. It translates to CASSVTGGGQPQHF.